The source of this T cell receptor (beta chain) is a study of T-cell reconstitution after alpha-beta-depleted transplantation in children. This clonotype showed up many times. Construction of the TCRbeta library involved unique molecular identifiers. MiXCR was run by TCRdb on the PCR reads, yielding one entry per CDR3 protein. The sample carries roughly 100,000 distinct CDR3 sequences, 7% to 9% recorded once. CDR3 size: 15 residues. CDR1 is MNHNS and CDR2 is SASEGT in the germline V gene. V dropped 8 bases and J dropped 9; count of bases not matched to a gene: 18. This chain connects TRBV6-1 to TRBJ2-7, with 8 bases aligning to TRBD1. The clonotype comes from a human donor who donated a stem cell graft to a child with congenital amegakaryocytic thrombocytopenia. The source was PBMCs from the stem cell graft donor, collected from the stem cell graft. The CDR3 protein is CASCLDSLGQGGQYF. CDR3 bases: TGTGCCAGCTGCCTGGATAGCCTTGGACAGGGAGGGCAGTACTTC.